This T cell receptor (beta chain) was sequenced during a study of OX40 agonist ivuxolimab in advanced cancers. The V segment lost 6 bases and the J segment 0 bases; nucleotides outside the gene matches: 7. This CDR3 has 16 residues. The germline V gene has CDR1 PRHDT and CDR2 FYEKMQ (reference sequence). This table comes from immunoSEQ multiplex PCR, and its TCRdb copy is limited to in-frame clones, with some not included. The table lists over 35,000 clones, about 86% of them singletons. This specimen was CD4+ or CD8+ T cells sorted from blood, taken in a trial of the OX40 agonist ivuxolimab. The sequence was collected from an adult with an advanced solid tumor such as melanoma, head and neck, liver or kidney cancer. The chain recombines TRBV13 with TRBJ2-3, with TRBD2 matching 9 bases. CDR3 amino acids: CASRVAGDPSTDTQYF. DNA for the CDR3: TGTGCCAGCAGGGTAGCGGGGGATCCTAGCACAGATACGCAGTATTTT.